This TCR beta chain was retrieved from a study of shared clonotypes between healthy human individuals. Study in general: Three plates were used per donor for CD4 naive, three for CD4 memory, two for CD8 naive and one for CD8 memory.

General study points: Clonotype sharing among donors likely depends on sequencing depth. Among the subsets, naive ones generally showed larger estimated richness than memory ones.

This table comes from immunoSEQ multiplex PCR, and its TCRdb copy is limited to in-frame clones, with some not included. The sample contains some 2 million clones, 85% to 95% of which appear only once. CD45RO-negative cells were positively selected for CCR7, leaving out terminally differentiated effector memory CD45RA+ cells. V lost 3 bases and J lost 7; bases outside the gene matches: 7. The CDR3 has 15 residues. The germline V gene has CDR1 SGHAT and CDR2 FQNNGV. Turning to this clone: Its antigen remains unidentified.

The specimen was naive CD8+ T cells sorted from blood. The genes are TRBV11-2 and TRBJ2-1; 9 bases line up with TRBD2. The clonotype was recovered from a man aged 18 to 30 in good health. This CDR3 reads CASSFSGRIENEQFF. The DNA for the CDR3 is TGTGCCAGCAGCTTCAGCGGGAGGATTGAGAATGAGCAGTTCTTC.